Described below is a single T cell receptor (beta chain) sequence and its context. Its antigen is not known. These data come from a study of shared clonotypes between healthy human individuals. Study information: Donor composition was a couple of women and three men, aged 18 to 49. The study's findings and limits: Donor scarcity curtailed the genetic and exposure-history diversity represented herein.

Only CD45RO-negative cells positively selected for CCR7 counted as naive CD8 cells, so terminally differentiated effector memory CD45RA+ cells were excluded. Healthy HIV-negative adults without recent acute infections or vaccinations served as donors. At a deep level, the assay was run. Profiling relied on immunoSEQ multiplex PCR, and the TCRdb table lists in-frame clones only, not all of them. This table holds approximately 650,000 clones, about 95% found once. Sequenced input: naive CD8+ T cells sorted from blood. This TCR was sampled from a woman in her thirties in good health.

Here the CDR3 DNA reads TGTGCCTGGAGTGTACGACAGGGGGACGAGCAGTACTTC. Translation gives CAWSVRQGDEQYF. The chain recombines TRBV30 with TRBJ2-7; TRBD1 aligns across 9 bases. The germline V gene encodes CDR1 GTSNPN and CDR2 SVGIG (reference sequence). V shed 0 bases and J 5 bases; nucleotides not matched to a gene: 2. CDR3 size: 13 residues.